The TCR beta chain under discussion was sequenced for a study of T cell responses to AZD1222 COVID-19 vaccine. Study findings and constraints: Most donors were white British and more were female, and clonal diversity was possibly underestimated.

Some clones are missing from TCRdb's copy, which holds only in-frame ones; the method was immunoSEQ multiplex PCR. The sample consists of about 88,000 clones, 85% to 90% of them appearing once. On this clone: The antigen is unknown.

Sequences were derived from peripheral blood, sampled on day 0 of AZD1222 vaccination. The sequence was collected from an adult in good health.

CDR3: CASSSRTFLNYGYTF. The CDR3 DNA reads TGTGCCAGCAGCTCAAGGACATTTCTTAACTATGGCTACACCTTC. This rearrangement joins TRBV13 to TRBJ1-2, with D perhaps TRBD1 (5 bases). Germline assignment: CDR1 PRHDT and CDR2 FYEKMQ (reference sequence). Trimming pared 4 bases from V and 1 base from J, leaving 13 bases between. There are 15 residues in the CDR3.